This T cell receptor (beta chain) stems from a study of blood T cells in healthy people across ages. It was with a sample-barcoded 5' primer and a J-beta primer mix that a second PCR of about 6 to 11 cycles was run. MiXCR, applied by TCRdb to the 5' RACE reads, yields one record per CDR3 protein. The profile covers under 750,000 distinct CDR3 sequences, with more than 45% appearing a single time and around 23% taken by the ten largest. The CDR3 loop spans 13 amino acids. This sequence joins TRBV12-3 or TRBV12-4 and TRBJ2-4; possible D gene TRBD2, 6 bases. The DNA end is a closer match to TRBJ2-7, so the J assignment may be wrong. The TCR originated in an elderly man in good health. Sequenced sample: blood. The CDR3 DNA reads TGTGCCAGCAGTATTAGCGGAACCTACGAGCAGTACTTC. Protein: CASSISGTYEQYF.